This TCR beta chain was observed in a study of blood T cell repertoires in COVID-19. Sequencing used immunoSEQ multiplex PCR; TCRdb keeps in-frame clones, though not all of them. In the table there are some 100,000 clones, 88% of which are singletons. Trimming took 6 bases from V and 3 from J; bases not matched to a gene: 2. This CDR3 has 14 amino acids. Germline V gives CDR1 LNHDA, CDR2 SQIVND (reference sequence). This clonotype was sampled from a woman of 80 years or more with active COVID-19. This sequence joins TRBV19 and TRBJ2-1; 10 bases map to TRBD2. The source material was peripheral blood. The CDR3 region is CASSASGSYNEQFF. The CDR3 DNA is TGTGCCAGTAGCGCTAGCGGGAGCTACAATGAGCAGTTCTTC. Drawing the rest from reference TRBV19 and TRBJ2-1, the complete variable domain is DGGITQSPKYLFRKEGQNVTLSCEQNLNHDAMYWYRQDPGQGLRLIYYSQIVNDFQKGDIAEGYSVSREKKESFPLTVTSAQKNPTAFYLCASSASGSYNEQFFGPGTRLTVL.